These T cell receptor beta chains were read from a single sample in a study of T cells after yellow fever vaccination. TCRdb reanalysed the 5' RACE reads using MiXCR and keeps one entry per CDR3 protein. The sample lists over 70,000 distinct CDR3 sequences; around 7% were seen once. This sample comprised CD8+ T cells sorted from PBMCs, obtained on the day of the yellow fever booster vaccination. These receptor sequences come from a man under 40 who received the YFV17D yellow fever vaccine. The CDR3 runs from the conserved cysteine through the conserved F or W. The order of the fields is CDR3 protein, J gene, V gene, CDR3 length.

CDR3: CASSVTSGDNEQFF
J: TRBJ2-1
V: TRBV5-4
length: 14

CDR3: CASSPTGQRETQYF
J: TRBJ2-5
V: TRBV7-9
length: 14

CDR3: CASRRGPTNTGELFF
J: TRBJ2-2
V: TRBV12-3/TRBV12-4
length: 15

CDR3: CSAPGGLRGNEQFF
J: TRBJ2-1
V: TRBV20-1
length: 14

CDR3: CASSYGGGVEETQYF
J: TRBJ2-5
V: TRBV28
length: 15

CDR3: CATSRSSTSYEQYF
J: TRBJ2-7
V: TRBV15
length: 14

CDR3: CSVVPGNGNEQFF
J: TRBJ2-1
V: TRBV29-1
length: 13

CDR3: CASSLTGQFSNQPQHF
J: TRBJ1-5
V: TRBV5-1
length: 16

CDR3: CASSPRADSSYNEQFF
J: TRBJ2-1
V: TRBV9
length: 16

CDR3: CSVESEYEQYF
J: TRBJ2-7
V: TRBV29-1
length: 11

CDR3: CASSLVGTGNEQFF
J: TRBJ2-1
V: TRBV12-3/TRBV12-4
length: 14

CDR3: CASSPIDRVQPQHF
J: TRBJ1-5
V: TRBV6-2/TRBV6-3
length: 14

CDR3: CASTAPGQGAPGELFF
J: TRBJ2-2
V: TRBV2
length: 16

CDR3: CASSEGGDNYNEQFF
J: TRBJ2-1
V: TRBV11-3
length: 15

CDR3: CAWDGTPQGYNEQFF
J: TRBJ2-1
V: TRBV30
length: 15

CDR3: CASSYGAREQFF
J: TRBJ2-1
V: TRBV11-2
length: 12

CDR3: CATSDWGEQFF
J: TRBJ2-1
V: TRBV24-1
length: 11

CDR3: CASSYSGPTYEQYF
J: TRBJ2-7
V: TRBV6-2/TRBV6-3
length: 14

CDR3: CASSLTLPGGGGETQYF
J: TRBJ2-5
V: TRBV7-8
length: 17

CDR3: CASSPAGVNEQFF
J: TRBJ2-1
V: TRBV7-7
length: 13

CDR3: CSARSGTPIQHYNEQFF
J: TRBJ2-1
V: TRBV20-1
length: 17

CDR3: CASSYGLAADTQYF
J: TRBJ2-3
V: TRBV6-5
length: 14

CDR3: CASTTGTSGWGETQYF
J: TRBJ2-5
V: TRBV28
length: 16

CDR3: CASSRGQLEDHEQYF
J: TRBJ2-7
V: TRBV28
length: 15

CDR3: CASSSEGGLGEKLFF
J: TRBJ1-4
V: TRBV5-1
length: 15

CDR3: CASTVTGTLSQETQYF
J: TRBJ2-5
V: TRBV6-1
length: 16

CDR3: CSARDPRQGDYQPQHF
J: TRBJ1-5
V: TRBV20-1
length: 16

CDR3: CASSPRSGRNIQYF
J: TRBJ2-4
V: TRBV7-9
length: 14

CDR3: CASSGLAEFELYEQYF
J: TRBJ2-7
V: TRBV28
length: 16

CDR3: CASSLGLAGELSDTQYF
J: TRBJ2-3
V: TRBV7-9
length: 17

CDR3: CASSPVTGSSYEQYF
J: TRBJ2-7
V: TRBV2
length: 15

CDR3: CSAGTSGPTYNEQFF
J: TRBJ2-1
V: TRBV20-1
length: 15

CDR3: CASSNRGTTEAFF
J: TRBJ1-1
V: TRBV5-4
length: 13

CDR3: CASSLEGTNSF
J: TRBJ1-2
V: TRBV11-2
length: 11

CDR3: CATSRDSPQETQYF
J: TRBJ2-5
V: TRBV15
length: 14

CDR3: CASSRRDVSYEQYF
J: TRBJ2-7
V: TRBV7-2
length: 14

CDR3: CASSLFGGRTDTQYF
J: TRBJ2-3
V: TRBV7-6
length: 15

CDR3: CATSDLRDRGTDTQYF
J: TRBJ2-3
V: TRBV24-1
length: 16

CDR3: CASSQGPGIEQYF
J: TRBJ2-7
V: TRBV11-2
length: 13

CDR3: CASSSGGRGKFF
J: TRBJ2-1
V: TRBV4-1
length: 12

CDR3: CASSFNRNEQFF
J: TRBJ2-1
V: TRBV27
length: 12